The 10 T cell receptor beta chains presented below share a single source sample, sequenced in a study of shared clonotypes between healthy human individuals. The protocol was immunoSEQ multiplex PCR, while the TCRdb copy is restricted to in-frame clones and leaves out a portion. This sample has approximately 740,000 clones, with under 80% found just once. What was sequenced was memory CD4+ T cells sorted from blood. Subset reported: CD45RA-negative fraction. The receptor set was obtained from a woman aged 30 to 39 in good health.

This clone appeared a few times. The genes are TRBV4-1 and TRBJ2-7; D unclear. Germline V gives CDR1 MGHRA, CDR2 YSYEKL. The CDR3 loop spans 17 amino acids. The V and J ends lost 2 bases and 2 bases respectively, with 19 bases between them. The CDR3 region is CASSQKRDPVRPYEQYF. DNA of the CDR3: TGCGCCAGCAGCCAAAAGAGAGACCCAGTCCGGCCCTACGAGCAGTACTTC.

The CDR3 nucleotides read TGTGCCAGCAGTTTGCAGGGATCAGGCGAGCAGTACTTC. Translation gives CASSLQGSGEQYF. The chain employs TRBV27 and TRBJ2-7, with a weak D call TRBD1 (5 bases). There are 13 residues in the CDR3. The V end lost 3 bases, the J end lost 6 bases, and 12 bases lay between the germline ends. The germline gives CDR1 MNHEY, CDR2 SMNVEV (reference sequence).

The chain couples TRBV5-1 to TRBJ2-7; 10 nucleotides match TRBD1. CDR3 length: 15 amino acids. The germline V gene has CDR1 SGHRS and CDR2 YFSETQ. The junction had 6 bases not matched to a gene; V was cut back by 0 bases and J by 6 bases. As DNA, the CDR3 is TGCGCCAGCAGCTTGGCCCTGGACAGGGGGGTCGAGCAGTACTTC. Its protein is CASSLALDRGVEQYF.

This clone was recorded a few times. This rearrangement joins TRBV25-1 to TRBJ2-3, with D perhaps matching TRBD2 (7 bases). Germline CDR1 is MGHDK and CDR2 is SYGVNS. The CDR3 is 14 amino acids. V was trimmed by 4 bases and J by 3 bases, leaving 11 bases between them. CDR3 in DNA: TGTGCCAGCAGTGGAGGGGGGGGTACAGATACGCAGTATTTT. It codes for CASSGGGGTDTQYF.

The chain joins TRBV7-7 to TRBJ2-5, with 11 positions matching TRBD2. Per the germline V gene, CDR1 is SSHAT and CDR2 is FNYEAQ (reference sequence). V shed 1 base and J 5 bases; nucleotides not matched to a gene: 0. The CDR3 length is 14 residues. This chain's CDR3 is CASSLGTSGETQYF. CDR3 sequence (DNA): TGTGCCAGCAGCTTAGGGACTAGCGGGGAGACCCAGTACTTC.

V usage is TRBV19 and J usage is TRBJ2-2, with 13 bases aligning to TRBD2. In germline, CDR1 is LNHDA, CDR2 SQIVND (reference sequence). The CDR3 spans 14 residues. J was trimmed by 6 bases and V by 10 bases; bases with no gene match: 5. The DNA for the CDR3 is TGTGCCACCAGGACTAGCGGGAGACCCGGGGAGCTGTTTTTT. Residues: CATRTSGRPGELFF.

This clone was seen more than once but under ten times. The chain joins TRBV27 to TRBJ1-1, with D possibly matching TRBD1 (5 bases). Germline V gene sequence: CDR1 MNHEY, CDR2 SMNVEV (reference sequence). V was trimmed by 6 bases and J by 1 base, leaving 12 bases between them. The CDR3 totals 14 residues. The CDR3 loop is CASRGEGWNTEAFF. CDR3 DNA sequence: TGTGCCAGCAGGGGGGAGGGGTGGAACACTGAAGCTTTCTTT.

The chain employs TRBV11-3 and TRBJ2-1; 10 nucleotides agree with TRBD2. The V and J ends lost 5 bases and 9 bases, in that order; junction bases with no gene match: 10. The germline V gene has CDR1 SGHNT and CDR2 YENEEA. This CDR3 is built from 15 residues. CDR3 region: CASSAGLAERGEQFF. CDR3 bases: TGTGCCAGCAGCGCCGGACTAGCGGAAAGGGGTGAGCAGTTCTTC. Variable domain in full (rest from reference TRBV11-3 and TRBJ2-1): EAGVVQSPRYKIIEKKQPVAFWCNPISGHNTLYWYLQNLGQGPELLIRYENEEAVDDSQLPKDRFSAERLKGVDSTLKIQPAELGDSAVYLCASSAGLAERGEQFFGPGTRLTVL.

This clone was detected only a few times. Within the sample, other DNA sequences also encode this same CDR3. The CDR3 bases are TGTGCCAGCTCACCACGGACAGGGGGCTACGAGCAGTACTTC. Amino acids: CASSPRTGGYEQYF. J is TRBJ2-7 and V is TRBV18; TRBD1 matches at 10 bases. Trimming took 1 base from V and 3 from J; bases not matched to a gene: 0. The CDR3 totals 14 residues. CDR1 and CDR2 from the germline V gene are KGHSH and LQKENI.

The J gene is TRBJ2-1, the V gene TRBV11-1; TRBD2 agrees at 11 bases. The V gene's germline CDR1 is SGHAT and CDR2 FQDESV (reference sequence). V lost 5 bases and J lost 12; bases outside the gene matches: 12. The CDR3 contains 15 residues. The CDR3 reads CASSLHGTSGRGQFF. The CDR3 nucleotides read TGTGCCAGCAGCCTTCATGGAACTAGCGGGAGAGGGCAGTTCTTC.